One sample yielded the 27 T cell receptor beta chains listed below, sequenced in a study of T-cell memory formation after mild COVID-19. TCRdb called the 5' RACE reads again in MiXCR, with one record for every CDR3 protein. The sample has 220,000 or so distinct CDR3 sequences; about 9.2% are singletons. The sequenced sample was PBMCs or a T cell subset sorted from them (not recorded which). The receptors originated from a young man who had mild COVID-19 (a few samples of this study predate the infection). Cell type and time point are not known.

This clonotype was seen only a few times. The chain is built from TRBV15 and TRBJ2-5; D may correspond to TRBD1 or TRBD2 (5 bases each). Germline CDR1 is LNHNV and CDR2 is YYDKDF (reference sequence). V dropped 0 bases and J dropped 5 bases, with 13 bases sitting between them. This CDR3 spans 15 amino acids. This CDR3 is CATSRDRGWDETQYF. The DNA of the CDR3 is TGTGCCACCAGCAGAGATAGGGGTTGGGACGAGACCCAGTACTTC.

This clonotype was observed a few times. The V and J genes are TRBV7-2 and TRBJ2-7, with TRBD1 matching over 7 bases. Germline V gene lookup returns CDR1 SGHTA and CDR2 FQGNSA. With V trimmed by 2 bases and J by 2 bases, 3 bases remained unmatched. This CDR3 contains 14 residues. The CDR3 DNA is TGTGCCAGCAGCTTATGGGACAGCGCCTACGAGCAGTACTTC. Protein product: CASSLWDSAYEQYF. Complete variable domain (other parts from reference TRBV7-2 and TRBJ2-7): GAGVSQSPSNKVTEKGKDVELRCDPISGHTALYWYRQSLGQGLEFLIYFQGNSAPDKSGLPSDRFSAERTGGSVSTLTIQRTQQEDSAVYLCASSLWDSAYEQYFGPGTRLTVT.

This clonotype has only one observation. The chain is built from TRBV28 and TRBJ1-5; D might be TRBD1 (5 bases). The CDR3 length is 14 residues. The germline CDR1 and CDR2 sequences are MDHEN and SYDVKM. Trimming stripped 6 bases from V and 6 bases from J, with 15 bases between. CDR3 protein: CASRTPGGTQPQHF. The CDR3 DNA reads as TGTGCCAGCAGGACCCCCGGCGGGACTCAGCCCCAGCATTTT.

The rearrangement joins TRBV7-8 to TRBJ2-2; D ambiguous. The germline V gene encodes CDR1 SGHVS and CDR2 FQNEAQ. This CDR3 has 14 amino acids. V lost 5 bases and J 6 bases, leaving 13 bases between the germline ends. CDR3 in amino acids: CASSAHPRAGELFF. CDR3 nucleotide sequence: TGTGCCAGCAGCGCCCATCCCCGCGCCGGGGAGCTGTTTTTT.

J is TRBJ1-1 and V is TRBV12-3 or TRBV12-4; D gene uncertain. The CDR3 spans 15 residues. Trimming pared 2 bases from V and 11 bases from J, leaving 21 bases between. Written as DNA, the CDR3 is TGTGCCAGCAGTTTATTACCCGTCGAAGTAAAAGGGGCTTTCTTT. Translating it yields CASSLLPVEVKGAFF.

This chain connects TRBV10-3 to TRBJ1-1; D gene uncertain. Between the trimmed V and J ends, which lost 4 bases and 0 bases, there was a span of 6 bases. Germline CDR1 is ENHRY and CDR2 is SYGVKD. The CDR3 totals 13 residues. CDR3 DNA sequence: TGTGCCATCAGTGGGACGGTGAACACTGAAGCTTTCTTT. Translated, it gives CAISGTVNTEAFF.

A few counts support this clonotype. The rearrangement links TRBV30 to TRBJ2-7; D call uncertain. Germline V gives CDR1 GTSNPN, CDR2 SVGIG (reference sequence). The CDR3 is made up of 13 amino acids. Trimming took off 0 bases at V and 4 bases at J, with 10 bases between the two ends. The CDR3 here is CAWSVDSGYEQYF. The DNA for the CDR3 is TGTGCCTGGAGTGTCGATTCTGGTTACGAGCAGTACTTC.

V and J are TRBV28 and TRBJ1-5, with D unresolved. Trimming pared 6 bases from V and 0 bases from J, leaving 9 bases between. Germline CDR1 reads MDHEN; CDR2 reads SYDVKM. CDR3 length equals 14 residues. Here the CDR3 reads CASSRRRSNQPQHF. CDR3 DNA: TGTGCCAGCAGCCGGAGACGTAGCAATCAGCCCCAGCATTTT.

This clonotype was counted between two and nine times. The rearrangement links TRBV20-1 to TRBJ2-1, with TRBD2 identical over 7 bases. V trimming: 5 bases; J trimming: 3 bases; junction bases outside the gene matches: 7. From germline, CDR1 is DFQATT and CDR2 SNEGSKA (reference sequence). The CDR3 covers 14 residues. This CDR3 is CSAPGLVGYNEQFF. Written as DNA, the CDR3 is TGCAGTGCTCCCGGACTAGTAGGCTACAATGAGCAGTTCTTC.

This clonotype was seen a few times. This rearrangement joins TRBV9 to TRBJ2-3; D is possibly TRBD2 (5 bases). The germline V gene encodes CDR1 SGDLS and CDR2 YYNGEE. This CDR3 is built from 14 residues. Trimming stripped 0 bases from V and 2 bases from J, with 7 bases between. The CDR3: CASSVADYTDTQYF. CDR3 sequence (DNA): TGTGCCAGCAGCGTAGCAGACTACACAGATACGCAGTATTTT. Complete variable domain (other parts from reference TRBV9 and TRBJ2-3): DSGVTQTPKHLITATGQRVTLRCSPRSGDLSVYWYQQSLDQGLQFLIQYYNGEERAKGNILERFSAQQFPDLHSELNLSSLELGDSALYFCASSVADYTDTQYFGPGTRLTVL.

This clonotype was recorded a few times. The chain uses TRBV7-8 and TRBJ1-1; D possibly corresponds to TRBD1 (5 bases). CDR1 is SGHVS and CDR2 is FQNEAQ in the germline V gene. The CDR3 contains 13 residues. Trimming took 5 bases from V and 3 from J, leaving 10 bases between them. CDR3 sequence: CASSPRVDTEAFF. As DNA, the CDR3 is TGTGCCAGCAGCCCCAGGGTTGACACTGAAGCTTTCTTT.

This clonotype was observed a handful of times. The chain joins TRBV2 to TRBJ1-3, with 7 bases matching TRBD1. The CDR3 runs to 14 residues. Germline V gene lookup returns CDR1 SNHLY and CDR2 FYNNEI. Losses at the gene ends were 6 bases for V and 7 bases for J; bases not matched to a gene: 9. CDR3 loop: CASRALGGLNTIYF. CDR3 sequence (DNA): TGTGCCAGCAGGGCCCTAGGGGGCCTTAACACCATATATTTT.

This chain uses TRBV5-1 with TRBJ2-7, with D maybe TRBD1 (5 bases). V lost 4 bases, J lost 4 bases, and 9 bases lay in between. The V gene's germline CDR1 is SGHRS and CDR2 YFSETQ. The CDR3 has 12 amino acids. CDR3 sequence (DNA): TGCGCCAGCAGCACCGACAGATACGAGCAGTACTTC. The encoded protein is CASSTDRYEQYF.

This clonotype came up a few times. The gene calls are TRBV6-2 or TRBV6-3 and TRBJ2-7; 9 bases line up with TRBD1. Germline CDR1 and CDR2: MNHEY and SVGEGT. This CDR3 spans 16 amino acids. J gave up 7 bases and V 0 bases, and 10 bases lay outside the gene matches. DNA of the CDR3: TGTGCCAGCAGTTACTCCGGACAGGGGTTCTCAGGGGAGCAGTACTTC. Protein sequence: CASSYSGQGFSGEQYF.

The chain combines TRBV7-7 with TRBJ2-5; D possibly matches TRBD1 or TRBD2 (6 bases each). Germline V gene lookup returns CDR1 SSHAT and CDR2 FNYEAQ (reference sequence). The CDR3 runs 16 residues. V lost 1 base to trimming and J lost 4 bases, with 16 bases between them. The CDR3 sequence is CASSLGGARNGETQYF. Here the CDR3 DNA reads TGTGCCAGCAGCTTAGGGGGGGCCAGGAACGGAGAGACCCAGTACTTC.

There are a few counts of this clonotype. The chain recombines TRBV6-5 with TRBJ1-2; TRBD1 agrees at 8 bases. From germline, CDR1 is MNHEY and CDR2 SVGAGI. This CDR3 is 16 amino acids long. V lost 0 bases to trimming and J lost 5 bases; unmatched junction nucleotides: 8. Here the CDR3 reads CASSYSGQAVDYGYTF. Written as DNA, the CDR3 is TGTGCCAGCAGTTACTCGGGACAGGCTGTTGATTATGGCTACACCTTC.

This clonotype occurred a few times. The chain uses TRBV6-5 and TRBJ1-4, with D perhaps TRBD1 (5 bases). With 2 bases removed from V and 3 bases from J, the gap between germline ends came to 10 bases. The length of the CDR3 is 15 residues. Germline V gene data show CDR1 as MNHEY and CDR2 as SVGAGI. CDR3 DNA: TGTGCCAGCAGTTACCGGGCAGGGTCTAATGAAAAACTGTTTTTT. It translates to CASSYRAGSNEKLFF.

This sequence joins TRBV6-2 or TRBV6-3 and TRBJ2-7, with 7 bases identical to TRBD1. The germline V gene encodes CDR1 MNHEY and CDR2 SVGEGT. V was clipped by 6 bases and J by 4 bases; unmatched bases: 6. The CDR3 length is 13 residues. CDR3 sequence (DNA): TGTGCCAGCAGCCGGGACAGCAAATACGAGCAGTACTTC. Translated, it gives CASSRDSKYEQYF.

V gene TRBV6-2 or TRBV6-3 combines with J gene TRBJ1-1; D possibly corresponds to TRBD1 (5 bases). Germline assignment: CDR1 MNHEY and CDR2 SVGEGT. CDR3 length: 12 amino acids. Trimming removed 6 bases at V and 5 bases at J, with 10 bases between. CDR3 region: CASSDSKTEAFF. The CDR3 DNA sequence: TGTGCCAGCAGCGACAGTAAAACTGAAGCTTTCTTT.

This clonotype was detected only a few times. The rearrangement uses TRBV7-3 and TRBJ1-4, with 9 bases fitting TRBD1. Germline V gives CDR1 SGHTA, CDR2 FQGTGA. This CDR3 is built from 15 residues. Trimming at V came to 2 bases and at J to 8 bases, leaving 6 bases not matched to a gene. The DNA for the CDR3 is TGTGCCAGCAGCTTAGGACAGGGGAGTCACGAAAAACTGTTTTTT. Translation gives CASSLGQGSHEKLFF. Based on the CDR3 plus reference TRBV7-3 and TRBJ1-4, the full variable domain is GAGVSQTPSNKVTEKGKYVELRCDPISGHTALYWYRQSLGQGPEFLIYFQGTGAADDSGLPNDRFFAVRPEGSVSTLKIQRTERGDSAVYLCASSLGQGSHEKLFFGSGTQLSVL.

The chain has TRBV12-3 or TRBV12-4 and TRBJ1-1; maybe TRBD1 (5 bases). The CDR3 is made up of 11 amino acids. Trimming pared 7 bases from V and 7 bases from J, leaving 10 bases between. CDR3 loop: CASIITGEAFF. CDR3 nucleotide sequence: TGTGCCAGCATTATAACAGGTGAAGCTTTCTTT.

The rearrangement joins TRBV9 to TRBJ1-5; weak D call: TRBD1 (5 bases). The CDR3 length is 16 residues. V was shortened by 0 bases and J by 8 bases, with 18 bases between the two germline ends. Per germline, CDR1 SGDLS and CDR2 YYNGEE. The CDR3 sequence is CASSVGAGLMVEPQHF. Written as DNA, the CDR3 is TGTGCCAGCAGCGTAGGGGCAGGGTTGATGGTGGAGCCCCAGCATTTT.

This clonotype was found a few times. The chain couples TRBV12-3 or TRBV12-4 to TRBJ2-3; TRBD1 aligns across 7 bases. V dropped 5 bases and J dropped 3; count of bases not matched to a gene: 8. CDR3 length: 15 residues. CDR3 protein: CASSPRGGWTDTQYF. The CDR3 coding sequence is TGTGCCAGCAGTCCCCGAGGGGGCTGGACAGATACGCAGTATTTT.

This chain links TRBV10-2 with TRBJ2-1; D not resolved. The CDR3 contains 14 residues. V was cut by 3 bases and J by 8 bases, with 14 bases left in between. Germline assignment: CDR1 WSHSY and CDR2 SAAADI. CDR3 sequence: CASSDIVQNDEQFF. As DNA, the CDR3 is TGCGCCAGCAGTGATATAGTTCAGAACGATGAGCAGTTCTTC.

The V and J genes are TRBV12-3 or TRBV12-4 and TRBJ1-5; 7 nucleotides agree with TRBD1. The CDR3 runs 14 residues. V dropped 4 bases and J dropped 4; count of bases not matched to a gene: 4. The CDR3 nucleotides read TGTGCCAGCAGTTGGGGACAGTCTAATCAGCCCCAGCATTTT. This gives the protein CASSWGQSNQPQHF.

The chain employs TRBV4-3 and TRBJ2-3, with 7 bases identical to TRBD1. The germline gives CDR1 LGHNA, CDR2 YSLEER. The CDR3 has 16 residues. V was pared by 4 bases and J by 1 base, with 8 bases of the junction left unmatched. The CDR3 reads CASSRLPGQRTDTQYF. CDR3 coding DNA: TGCGCCAGCAGCCGGCTGCCGGGACAGCGCACAGATACGCAGTATTTT.

A few counts support this clonotype. This chain connects TRBV12-3 or TRBV12-4 to TRBJ2-7, with D perhaps assigned TRBD1 or TRBD2 (5 bases each). Between the trimmed V and J ends, which lost 3 bases and 6 bases, there was a span of 9 bases. CDR3 length equals 12 residues. Here the CDR3 reads CASSFGTAEQYV. CDR3 sequence (DNA): TGTGCCAGCAGTTTCGGGACGGCCGAGCAGTACGTC.